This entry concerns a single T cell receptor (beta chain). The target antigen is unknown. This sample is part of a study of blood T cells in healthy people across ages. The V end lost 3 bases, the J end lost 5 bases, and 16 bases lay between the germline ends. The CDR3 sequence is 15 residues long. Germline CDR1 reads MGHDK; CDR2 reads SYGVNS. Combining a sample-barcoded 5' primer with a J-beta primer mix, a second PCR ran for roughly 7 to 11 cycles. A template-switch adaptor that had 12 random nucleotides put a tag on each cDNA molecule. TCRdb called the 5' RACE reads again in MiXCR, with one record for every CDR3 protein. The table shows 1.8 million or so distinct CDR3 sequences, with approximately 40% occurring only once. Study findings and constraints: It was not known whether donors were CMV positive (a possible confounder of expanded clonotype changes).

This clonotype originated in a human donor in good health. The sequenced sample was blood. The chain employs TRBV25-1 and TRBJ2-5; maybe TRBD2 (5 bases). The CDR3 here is CASSDKWQPGETQYF. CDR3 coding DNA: TGTGCCAGCAGTGATAAGTGGCAGCCGGGGGAGACCCAGTACTTC.